In this sample, the clone carrying this T cell receptor (beta chain) turned up a few times. The antigen is not known. One junction end does not reproduce the germline sequence, and a read error may be involved. Arm-PCR of CDR3 regions and iRepertoire HTBI primers were used to build TCR beta libraries. Via MiXCR, TCRdb re-called the multiplex PCR reads, giving one row per CDR3 protein. The table records hundreds of thousands of distinct CDR3 sequences, under 25% of them present only once. As for time point: persistent/refractory GD, antithyroid drugs over 5 years with positive TRAb. The TCR library was made from RNA that had been extracted from PBMCs in TRIzol. EDTA tubes received approximately 8.4 milliliters of collected peripheral blood. The data were obtained in a study of regulatory T cells in long-lasting Graves disease. Overall study findings and caveats: In persistent patients, shared public clonotypes (approximately 3,000) outnumbered those in new patients (about 1,000).

The sequencing here drew on peripheral blood mononuclear cells (PBMCs), taken when the disease was refractory, from a patient treated with antithyroid drugs. This receptor was obtained from a female donor with Graves disease.

CDR3 sequence (DNA): TGTGCCAGTAGTATAGCCGGGTTCGACTCCTCCGAGCAGTACTTC. Protein: CASSIAGFDSSEQYF. The chain joins TRBV19 to TRBJ2-7, with D hard to call. The CDR3 has 15 residues. Per germline, CDR1 LNHDA and CDR2 SQIVND (reference sequence).